This T cell receptor (beta chain) is drawn from a study of T cells after yellow fever vaccination. Study results and limitations: The booster response re-showed most primary clones: roughly 97% CD4, 88% CD8. The bulk population could contribute abundant contaminating clonotypes to FACS-sorted repertoires.

Notes on this clonotype: Its antigen is as yet unknown.

TCRdb analysed the 5' RACE reads with MiXCR anew, one entry per CDR3 protein. This sample yields some 320,000 distinct CDR3 sequences, of which roughly 8.7% are seen a single time; more than 15% belongs to the top ten. CDR1 is SGHVS and CDR2 is FQNEAQ in the germline V gene. The CDR3 consists of 15 residues. The V gene lost 2 bases and the J gene lost 2 bases, with 11 bases spanning the gap. This sequence originates from a man aged 18 to 29 who received the YFV17D yellow fever vaccine. This chain uses TRBV7-8 with TRBJ2-3; D might be TRBD2 (7 bases). Sequenced material: PBMCs, taken on the day of the first yellow fever vaccination. The CDR3 sequence is CASSLRGGPTDTQYF. The DNA of the CDR3 is TGTGCCAGCAGCTTACGCGGGGGCCCCACAGATACGCAGTATTTT.